The next 10 T cell receptor beta chains were all read from a single sample in a study of cytomegalovirus exposure and HLA in healthy donors. The PCR employed 60 Vbeta primers together with 13 Jbeta primers. Only in-frame clones appear in the TCRdb table, and some are missing; sequencing was by immunoSEQ multiplex PCR. This repertoire shows 200,000 to 250,000 clones, over 70% found once; its top ten account for less than 3.5%. The specimen was PBMCs. Receptor source: a woman in her fifties or sixties in good health and CMV-seropositive.

The V call is TRBV11-2, the J call TRBJ2-7, with 12 bases aligning to TRBD2. The V gene's germline CDR1 is SGHAT and CDR2 FQNNGV. The ends lost 0 bases at V and 7 bases at J; junction bases unmatched: 4. This CDR3 comprises 15 residues. CDR3 DNA sequence: TGTGCCAGCAGCTTAGAACTAGCGGGAGGTTATGAGCAGTACTTC. Its translation: CASSLELAGGYEQYF.

The V gene is TRBV27, the J gene TRBJ1-1; D uncertain. The CDR3 length is 14 residues. Trimming stripped 1 base from V and 6 bases from J, with 12 bases between. Germline V lookup: CDR1 MNHEY, CDR2 SMNVEV (reference sequence). The chain's CDR3 is CASSLFGGRAEAFF. CDR3 coding DNA: TGTGCCAGCAGTTTATTCGGCGGGAGGGCTGAAGCTTTCTTT.

The chain carries TRBV19 and TRBJ2-3; D gene uncertain. Trimming took off 7 bases at V and 2 bases at J, with 10 bases between the two ends. CDR1 LNHDA and CDR2 SQIVND come from the germline V gene (reference sequence). The CDR3 length is 13 residues. The CDR3 sequence: CASNALPTDTQYF. CDR3 DNA sequence: TGTGCCAGTAACGCACTTCCCACAGATACGCAGTATTTT.

The chain couples TRBV4-1 to TRBJ1-1; the D gene is possibly TRBD1 (6 bases). CDR1 is MGHRA, CDR2 YSYEKL, per germline. The CDR3 length is 14 residues. The V and J ends lost 0 bases and 5 bases respectively, with 10 bases between them. The CDR3, as DNA: TGCGCCAGCAGCCAAGATCAGGGGTGGACTGAAGCTTTCTTT. Amino acid sequence: CASSQDQGWTEAFF.

The chain joins TRBV7-9 to TRBJ2-7; tentatively, D is TRBD2 (5 bases). Germline V gene lookup returns CDR1 SEHNR and CDR2 FQNEAQ (reference sequence). Trimming cost V 1 base and J 7 bases, with 11 bases left between them. This CDR3 has 13 residues. This CDR3 is CASSLGSGSEQYF. CDR3 DNA: TGTGCCAGCAGCTTAGGATCTGGGAGTGAGCAGTACTTC.

The J gene is TRBJ2-5, the V gene TRBV19; TRBD1 agrees at 9 bases. CDR1 is LNHDA and CDR2 is SQIVND in the germline V gene (reference sequence). The CDR3 totals 16 residues. J lost 4 bases, V lost 1 base, and 7 bases had no gene match. The CDR3 coding sequence is TGTGCCAGTAGTATAGCGGGACAGGGAGGAACAGAGACCCAGTACTTC. Residues: CASSIAGQGGTETQYF.

The gene calls are TRBV6-5 and TRBJ2-7; 8 positions agree with TRBD2. Germline V CDR1 and CDR2: MNHEY, SVGAGI. The V segment lost 6 bases and the J segment 2 bases; nucleotides outside the gene matches: 3. The CDR3 runs 13 residues. The CDR3 loop reads CASRRGLAYEQYF. In DNA, the CDR3 is TGTGCCAGCAGGCGGGGACTAGCCTACGAGCAGTACTTC.

The chain carries TRBV7-9 and TRBJ1-6; 9 bases are a match to TRBD1. Germline CDR1 is SEHNR and CDR2 is FQNEAQ (reference sequence). CDR3 length: 17 residues. The V segment lost 7 bases and the J segment 7 bases; nucleotides outside the gene matches: 14. The CDR3 coding sequence is TGTGCCAGCAACTCCCTCCGAATGGGGACAGGGAATTCACCCCTCCACTTT. Translation: CASNSLRMGTGNSPLHF.

This chain links TRBV5-1 with TRBJ1-2, with TRBD1 matching 10 bases. The CDR3 runs 14 residues. Germline V gene sequence: CDR1 SGHRS, CDR2 YFSETQ. V shed 4 bases, J shed 4 bases, and the junction held 4 bases outside the gene matches. The CDR3 loop reads CASSPGQGIYGYTF. CDR3 sequence (DNA): TGCGCCAGCAGCCCGGGACAGGGGATCTATGGCTACACCTTC.

This clone was seen a single time. V and J are TRBV7-8 and TRBJ2-1; TRBD1 is a possible D gene (5 bases). V was pared by 4 bases and J by 7 bases, with 11 bases between. Germline-derived CDR1 and CDR2 are SGHVS and FQNEAQ. The CDR3 sequence is 13 residues long. CDR3 coding DNA: TGTGCCAGCAGCTACTCCAGGGAAAATGAGCAGTTCTTC. It translates to CASSYSRENEQFF.